This paragraph covers one T cell receptor (beta chain) sequence. This entry belongs to a study of blood T cell repertoires in COVID-19. The CDR3 is made up of 16 amino acids. Trimming shortened V by 3 bases and J by 2 bases, and 17 bases separated the two germline ends. CDR1 and CDR2 (germline): MNHNS, SASEGT. This table comes from immunoSEQ multiplex PCR, and its TCRdb copy is limited to in-frame clones, with some not included. The top ten clones hold 7.2% of a sample with hundreds of thousands of clones, over 75% of them seen once. The receptor comes from a human donor in a cohort sampled during active COVID-19. The chain links TRBV6-1 to TRBJ2-7; tentatively, D is TRBD2 (6 bases). The sequenced sample was peripheral blood. The CDR3 nucleotides are TGTGCCAGCAGTGATCTAGGGCGCGGAGGGGCCTACGAGCAGTACTTC. Its protein is CASSDLGRGGAYEQYF.